Presented here are 2 T cell receptor beta chains from one specimen sequenced in a study of shared clonotypes between healthy human individuals. The method was immunoSEQ multiplex PCR; TCRdb's version includes in-frame clones alone and lacks a portion of them. The repertoire has some 500,000 clones, 90% to 96% of them found once; the top ten carry 0.055% to 0.075%. The sequencing input was naive CD4+ T cells sorted from blood. This sample's subset: CD45RA+ positively selected. These receptor sequences come from a woman aged 30 to 39 in good health.

The chain employs TRBV6-5 and TRBJ2-7; D gene ambiguous. There are 13 residues in the CDR3. Trimming stripped 5 bases from V and 4 bases from J, with 12 bases between. Germline-derived CDR1 and CDR2 are MNHEY and SVGAGI. CDR3 DNA: TGTGCCAGCAGTCTCCCGACTTGTTACGAGCAGTACTTC. It encodes CASSLPTCYEQYF.

The rearrangement joins TRBV11-2 to TRBJ2-1, with D possibly matching TRBD2 (6 bases). Germline V gene lookup returns CDR1 SGHAT and CDR2 FQNNGV. V lost 1 base and J 5 bases, leaving 9 bases between the germline ends. The CDR3 loop spans 14 amino acids. The chain's CDR3 is CASSLVGGDNEQFF. CDR3 DNA: TGTGCCAGCAGCTTAGTCGGCGGGGACAATGAGCAGTTCTTC. Full variable domain (rest looked up from reference TRBV11-2 and TRBJ2-1): EAGVAQSPRYKIIEKRQSVAFWCNPISGHATLYWYQQILGQGPKLLIQFQNNGVVDDSQLPKDRFSAERLKGVDSTLKIQPAKLEDSAVYLCASSLVGGDNEQFFGPGTRLTVL.